This TCR beta chain was profiled in a study of response to subunit inactivated influenza vaccine. This clonotype was seen only a few times. Its matching antigen is unknown. TCRdb passed the RT-PCR reads through MiXCR, listing each CDR3 protein once. The table includes over 150,000 distinct CDR3 sequences, approximately 15% detected once. Germline assignment: CDR1 SGHAT and CDR2 FQNNGV. The junction had 6 bases not matched to a gene; V was cut back by 2 bases and J by 3 bases. This CDR3 is 15 amino acids long. Notes on the study in general: The authors put forward the suggestion that each seasonal influenza vaccination may bring in only a limited number of new T cells.

The chain couples TRBV11-2 to TRBJ2-5, with TRBD1 matching over 7 bases. The TCR originated in a man aged 50 to 59 who received an inactivated influenza vaccine. Sequenced material: CD8+ T cells sorted from PBMCs, taken around 5 days after vaccination. The CDR3 protein is CASSLPGQKKETQYF. CDR3 in DNA: TGTGCCAGCAGCTTACCGGGACAGAAGAAAGAGACCCAGTACTTC.